A selection of T cell receptor beta chains follows, all from one sample in a study of cytomegalovirus exposure and HLA in healthy donors. The assay was immunoSEQ multiplex PCR, and TCRdb's table has in-frame clones only and misses some. The sample records 120,000 or so clones, about four fifths being singletons. Sequenced: PBMCs. These TCRs come from a human donor in good health. The CDR3 runs from the conserved cysteine through the conserved F or W. The D gene is left open where the match is weak. The size of a clone is reported for some rows only, either as once, few or many, or as a class for expanded clones.

V gene	D gene	clone size	J gene	CDR3 DNA	CDR3 protein
TRBV27	.	.	TRBJ1-1	TGTGCCAGCAGTCTGGGCTACGCCAGACGGAACACTGAAGCTTTCTTT	CASSLGYARRNTEAFF
TRBV6-6	TRBD1	.	TRBJ2-5	TGTGCCAGCAGCCGACAGGGGGAAGAGACCCAGTACTTC	CASSRQGEETQYF
TRBV19	TRBD2	.	TRBJ2-1	TGTGCCAGTAGGGCTAGCGGGAACTACAATGAGCAGTTCTTC	CASRASGNYNEQFF
TRBV27	.	once	TRBJ1-3	TGTGCCAGCAGTTTAATGTCTGGGGGGAACACCATATATTTT	CASSLMSGGNTIYF
TRBV18	.	few	TRBJ1-5	TGTGCCAGCTCACCATCCGGGAATGCCAATCAGCCCCAGCATTTT	CASSPSGNANQPQHF
TRBV29-1	.	.	TRBJ1-4	TGCAGCGTTCCAGGGGTGGCTAATGAAAAACTGTTTTTT	CSVPGVANEKLFF
TRBV6-5	.	.	TRBJ1-2	TGTGCCAGCAGGCCGGTACAGGGCTATGGCTACACCTTC	CASRPVQGYGYTF
TRBV21-1	.	once	TRBJ1-5	TGTGCCAGCAGCCCCTTAAGGGGACTTCAGCCCCAGCATTTT	CASSPLRGLQPQHF
TRBV28	.	.	TRBJ2-7	TGTGCCAGCAGCCGATGGGCCGTGTACGAGCAGTACTTC	CASSRWAVYEQYF
TRBV4-1	TRBD2	.	TRBJ2-7	TGCGCCAGCAGCCCCTATTCGCGGGGGGGCAACGAGCAGTACTTC	CASSPYSRGGNEQYF
TRBV29-1	.	.	TRBJ2-1	TGCAGCGTTGAAGCGTTACCCCCTGGGGGCGAGCAGTTCTTC	CSVEALPPGGEQFF
TRBV25-1	.	.	TRBJ1-3	TGTGCCAGCAGCAAAGGAAACACCATATATTTT	CASSKGNTIYF
TRBV6-5	TRBD2	.	TRBJ2-1	TGTGCCAGCAGCCCAGAGCGGGGGAGTTACAATGAGCAGTTCTTC	CASSPERGSYNEQFF
TRBV18	.	.	TRBJ2-5	TGTGCCAGCTCACCACCGTACAGGGAGACTCAAGGGCTGGAGACCCAGTACTTC	CASSPPYRETQGLETQYF
TRBV18	.	few	TRBJ1-1	TGTGCCAGCTCCCCTTATCTGAACACTGAAGCTTTCTTT	CASSPYLNTEAFF
TRBV5-4	.	.	TRBJ1-1	TGTGCCAGCAGCTTACTAGAGAACACTGAAGCTTTCTTT	CASSLLENTEAFF
TRBV19	TRBD1	.	TRBJ2-7	TGTGCCAGTAGTTCCCGACAGGGGCCCTTTTACGAGCAGTACTTC	CASSSRQGPFYEQYF